This TCR beta chain came from a study of T-cell reconstitution after alpha-beta-depleted transplantation in children. Unique molecular identifiers were used to barcode this TCRbeta library. Each CDR3 protein is one row after TCRdb ran MiXCR on the PCR reads. Among some 250,000 distinct CDR3 sequences listed, about 11% were seen once. The CDR3 runs 14 residues. The germline V gene encodes CDR1 GTSNPN and CDR2 SVGIG (reference sequence). V gave up 2 bases and J gave up 0 bases, with 10 bases separating them. This chain connects TRBV30 to TRBJ1-1; D might be TRBD1 (5 bases). Sequencing was performed on PBMCs from the stem cell graft donor, taken from the stem cell graft. The sequence came from a human donor who donated a stem cell graft to a child with acute lymphoblastic leukemia. CDR3 sequence (DNA): TGTGCCTGGAGTAAGAGGGGAATGAACACTGAAGCTTTCTTT. Encoded protein: CAWSKRGMNTEAFF.